The T cell receptor beta chain under discussion was sequenced for a study of cytomegalovirus exposure and HLA in healthy donors. Whole-study results and caveats: In vitro, three CMV-associated chains proved specific for CMV antigens. More clonal expansion characterized HLA-associated TCR beta chains than equally common others in a later analysis. In a later analysis, around 18,000 TCR beta sequences were associated with HLA alleles at 0.05 false discovery rate.

The PCR contained 60 Vbeta and 13 Jbeta primers. Only in-frame clones appear in the TCRdb table, and some are missing; sequencing was by immunoSEQ multiplex PCR. The table includes about 130,000 clones, 80% detected once. The CDR3 length is 18 residues. Looked up from germline, CDR1 is SGHTS and CDR2 is YDEGEE. V was clipped by 0 bases and J by 5 bases; unmatched bases: 12. Remarks on this clone: Its antigen is not identified.

The chain carries TRBV5-8 and TRBJ2-7; 12 nucleotides agree with TRBD2. The sequencing sample was made of PBMCs. The sequence derives from a man aged 30-40 years in good health and CMV-seronegative. CDR3 DNA sequence: TGTGCCAGCAGCTTGGATGCGAAAACAAGACTAGCGGGAGACGAGCAGTACTTC. Amino acids: CASSLDAKTRLAGDEQYF.